The next 20 T cell receptor beta chains were all read from a single sample in a study of blood T cell repertoires in COVID-19. The table came from immunoSEQ multiplex PCR; TCRdb's copy has only in-frame clones and leaves some out. This sample has approximately 500,000 clones; roughly nine tenths occur once, and the top ten carry about 8.2%. Sequencing was performed on peripheral blood. The source of these receptors is a woman aged 50 to 65 with COVID-19, enrolled during active disease.

The rearrangement links TRBV5-6 to TRBJ2-1; TRBD2 agrees at 11 bases. V lost 7 bases, J lost 9 bases, and 6 bases stayed unmatched. The CDR3 has 13 residues. From germline, CDR1 is SGHDT and CDR2 YYEEEE. CDR3: CASQATSGSEQFF. DNA of the CDR3: TGTGCCAGCCAAGCCACTAGCGGGAGTGAGCAGTTCTTC.

The J gene is TRBJ2-2, the V gene TRBV2, with D maybe TRBD2 (5 bases). This CDR3 region has 14 residues. In germline, CDR1 is SNHLY, CDR2 FYNNEI. Trimming took off 7 bases at V and 1 base at J, with 10 bases between the two ends. The chain's CDR3 is CASKRTGNTGELFF. The CDR3 region has the DNA TGTGCCAGCAAGAGGACTGGGAACACCGGGGAGCTGTTTTTT.

The chain uses TRBV28 and TRBJ2-5; 9 nucleotides align to TRBD2. The V gene's germline CDR1 is MDHEN and CDR2 SYDVKM. CDR3 length: 14 residues. The junction had 2 bases not matched to a gene; V was cut back by 2 bases and J by 4 bases. CDR3 residues: CASSLAGGPETQYF. DNA of the CDR3: TGTGCCAGCAGTTTAGCGGGGGGGCCAGAGACCCAGTACTTC.

The chain couples TRBV6-5 to TRBJ2-3, with 11 positions matching TRBD1. Per the germline V gene, CDR1 is MNHEY and CDR2 is SVGAGI. The CDR3 loop spans 12 amino acids. V trimming: 6 bases; J trimming: 10 bases; junction bases outside the gene matches: 3. The CDR3 region is CASSRDRGAQYF. The CDR3 DNA reads as TGTGCCAGCAGCCGGGACAGGGGGGCGCAGTATTTT.

The chain joins TRBV6-6 to TRBJ2-7, with a tentative D call TRBD2 (5 bases). From germline, CDR1 is MNHNY and CDR2 SVGAGI (reference sequence). V was trimmed by 3 bases and J by 2 bases, leaving 11 bases between them. The CDR3 is 14 amino acids. In DNA, the CDR3 is TGTGCCAGCAGTTATCGGACTGAGACCTACGAGCAGTACTTC. It translates to CASSYRTETYEQYF.

The chain joins TRBV24-1 to TRBJ1-2; D is unclear. The V gene lost 2 bases and the J gene lost 6 bases, with 12 bases spanning the gap. In germline, CDR1 is KGHDR, CDR2 SFDVKD. The CDR3 is made up of 14 amino acids. CDR3 amino acids: CATSDSSRRDGYTF. The CDR3 nucleotides are TGTGCCACCAGTGATTCTTCCAGGAGGGATGGCTACACCTTC.

CDR3 residues: CASSEGQGIPEAFF. CDR3 nucleotide sequence: TGTGCCAGCAGTGAAGGACAGGGAATCCCTGAAGCTTTCTTT. This rearrangement joins TRBV2 to TRBJ1-1; the match to TRBD1 covers 7 bases. The CDR3 has 14 residues. Unmatched junction bases numbered 5, after V lost 1 base and J lost 6 bases. CDR1 SNHLY and CDR2 FYNNEI come from the germline V gene.

V gene TRBV5-1 combines with J gene TRBJ1-1; a possible D gene is TRBD1 (5 bases). V was shortened by 1 base and J by 1 base, with 14 bases between the two germline ends. CDR3 length: 16 amino acids. The V gene's germline CDR1 is SGHRS and CDR2 YFSETQ. The CDR3: CASSLRSRQKNTEAFF. The CDR3 DNA follows: TGCGCCAGCAGCTTGCGATCGAGACAGAAGAACACTGAAGCTTTCTTT.

The chain couples TRBV3-1 (or the pseudogene TRBV3-2) to TRBJ1-4; TRBD1 matches at 8 bases. The length of the CDR3 is 18 residues. CDR1 and CDR2 (germline): LGHDT, YNNKEL (reference sequence). V gave up 1 base and J gave up 2 bases; unmatched junction bases: 9. The CDR3 reads CASSQGAGGGSTNEKLFF. The CDR3 nucleotides are TGTGCCAGCAGCCAAGGGGCAGGGGGCGGTTCGACTAATGAAAAACTGTTTTTT.

V gene TRBV5-1 combines with J gene TRBJ2-2, with a weak D call TRBD1 (5 bases). The CDR3 length is 13 residues. Trimming left V 4 bases short and J 5 bases short, with 9 bases between. Germline-derived CDR1 and CDR2 are SGHRS and YFSETQ. CDR3 loop: CASSQGRTGELFF. CDR3 bases: TGCGCCAGCAGCCAGGGAAGAACCGGGGAGCTGTTTTTT.

The V gene is TRBV30, the J gene TRBJ2-7, with D tentatively TRBD1 (5 bases). The V gene's germline CDR1 is GTSNPN and CDR2 SVGIG (reference sequence). V was pared by 0 bases and J by 3 bases, with 9 bases between. The CDR3 consists of 13 residues. This CDR3 reads CAWSVDDSYEQYF. As DNA, the CDR3 is TGTGCCTGGAGTGTAGATGACAGCTACGAGCAGTACTTC.

This chain links TRBV4-2 with TRBJ2-2, with D tentatively TRBD2 (5 bases). CDR3 length equals 14 residues. Trimming stripped 3 bases from V and 6 bases from J, with 11 bases between. CDR1 and CDR2 from the germline V gene are LGHNA and YNFKEQ. The chain's CDR3 is CASSHELEAGELFF. CDR3 nucleotide sequence: TGTGCCAGCAGCCATGAACTGGAGGCCGGGGAGCTGTTTTTT.

The chain joins TRBV27 to TRBJ1-5; 7 bases are a match to TRBD1. The J segment lost 1 base and the V segment lost 5 bases, leaving 2 bases of the junction unmatched. This CDR3 is 14 amino acids long. Germline V gene sequence: CDR1 MNHEY, CDR2 SMNVEV (reference sequence). CDR3 residues: CASSDRVSNQPQHF. The CDR3 DNA reads TGTGCCAGCAGTGACAGGGTCAGCAATCAGCCCCAGCATTTT.

V and J are TRBV19 and TRBJ1-6; D is possibly TRBD1 (6 bases). Between the trimmed V and J ends, which lost 6 bases and 8 bases, there was a span of 14 bases. The CDR3 runs to 14 residues. Germline V gene lookup returns CDR1 LNHDA and CDR2 SQIVND (reference sequence). In nucleotides, the CDR3 is TGTGCCAGTAGCCCAGGGGTCGGGGATTCACCCCTCCACTTT. This codes for CASSPGVGDSPLHF.

V gene TRBV3-1 (or the pseudogene TRBV3-2) combines with J gene TRBJ2-2; 7 bases fit TRBD2. CDR3 size: 15 residues. Looked up from germline, CDR1 is LGHDT and CDR2 is YNNKEL (reference sequence). V shed 0 bases, J shed 5 bases, and the junction held 3 bases outside the gene matches. The CDR3 sequence is CASSQEPGGTGELFF. The CDR3, as DNA: TGTGCCAGCAGCCAAGAGCCGGGGGGTACCGGGGAGCTGTTTTTT.

In regard to this clone: The identical CDR3 is also encoded by other nucleotide sequences in the sample. The rearrangement links TRBV11-1 to TRBJ1-1; D possibly corresponds to TRBD1 (6 bases). Between the trimmed V and J ends, which lost 6 bases and 1 base, there was a span of 9 bases. Looked up from germline, CDR1 is SGHAT and CDR2 is FQDESV (reference sequence). The CDR3 spans 13 residues. DNA for the CDR3: TGTGCCAGCAGTTTGGGACAGAACACTGAAGCTTTCTTT. Protein sequence: CASSLGQNTEAFF.

The chain combines TRBV6-5 with TRBJ1-6; possibly TRBD1 for D (5 bases). This CDR3 comprises 16 residues. CDR1 and CDR2 (germline): MNHEY, SVGAGI. V shed 0 bases and J shed 10 bases, with 16 bases lying between them. CDR3 amino acids: CASSYSGPWRDSPLHF. For the CDR3, the DNA is TGTGCCAGCAGTTACTCAGGACCCTGGAGGGACTCACCCCTCCACTTT.

Concerning this clone: The sample holds other DNA sequences that translate to the same CDR3. The V call is TRBV9, the J call TRBJ1-1, with D perhaps matching TRBD1 (6 bases). V was shortened by 0 bases and J by 5 bases, with 11 bases between the two germline ends. Germline-derived CDR1 and CDR2 are SGDLS and YYNGEE. The CDR3 runs 14 residues. Here the CDR3 reads CASSVGQVGTEAFF. Written as DNA, the CDR3 is TGTGCCAGCAGCGTAGGACAGGTGGGGACTGAAGCTTTCTTT.

The V gene is TRBV14, the J gene TRBJ2-3; TRBD2 matches 14 bases. J was trimmed by 0 bases and V by 4 bases; bases with no gene match: 6. This CDR3 comprises 18 residues. The germline CDR1 and CDR2 sequences are SGHDN and FVKESK. The CDR3 bases are TGTGCCAGCAGCCGAGGACTAGCGGGGGGTTCTAGCACAGATACGCAGTATTTT. It yields the protein CASSRGLAGGSSTDTQYF.

The chain is built from TRBV7-3 and TRBJ2-1, with TRBD1 as a possible D gene (6 bases). CDR1 SGHTA and CDR2 FQGTGA come from the germline V gene. Trimming took off 7 bases at V and 0 bases at J, with 16 bases between the two ends. The CDR3 is made up of 16 amino acids. This CDR3 reads CASTHGGYSSYNEQFF. The CDR3 nucleotides read TGTGCCAGCACCCATGGGGGCTACAGCTCCTACAATGAGCAGTTCTTC.